The present TCR beta chain was sequenced within a study of technical replicates of blood from a handful of donors. The CDR3 is 16 residues long. Per germline, CDR1 MGHRA and CDR2 YSYEKL. V was clipped by 3 bases and J by 3 bases, with 15 bases between them. Sequencing was performed with immunoSEQ multiplex PCR; in TCRdb, only in-frame clones are kept and a portion is missing. The sample has about 84,000 clones, 95% to 98% seen once. The sequence was collected from a human donor in good health. The sample taken for sequencing was T cells isolated from PBMCs. V is TRBV4-1 and J is TRBJ1-3, with D uncertain. The CDR3 nucleotides are TGCGCCAGCAGCCACCCAATCCTCGCAGGTGGAAACACCATATATTTT. As protein: CASSHPILAGGNTIYF.